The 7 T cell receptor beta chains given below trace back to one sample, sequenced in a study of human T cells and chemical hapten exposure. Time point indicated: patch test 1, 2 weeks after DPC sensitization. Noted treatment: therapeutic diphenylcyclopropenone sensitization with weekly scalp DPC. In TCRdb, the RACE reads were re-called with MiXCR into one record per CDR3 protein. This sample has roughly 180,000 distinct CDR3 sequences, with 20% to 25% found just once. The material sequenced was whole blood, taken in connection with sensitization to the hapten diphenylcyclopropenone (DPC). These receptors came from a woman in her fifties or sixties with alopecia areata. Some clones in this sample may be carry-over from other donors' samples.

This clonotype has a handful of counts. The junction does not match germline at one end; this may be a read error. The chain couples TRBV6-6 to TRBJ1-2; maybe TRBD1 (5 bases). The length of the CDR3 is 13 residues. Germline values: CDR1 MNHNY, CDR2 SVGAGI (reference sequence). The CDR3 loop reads CASFEGRGYDYTF. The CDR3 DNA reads TGTGCCAGCTTCGAGGGGAGGGGCTATGACTACACCTTC.

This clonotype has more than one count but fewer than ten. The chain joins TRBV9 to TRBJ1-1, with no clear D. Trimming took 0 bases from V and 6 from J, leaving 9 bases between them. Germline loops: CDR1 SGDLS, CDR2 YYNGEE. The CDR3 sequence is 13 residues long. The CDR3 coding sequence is TGTGCCAGCAGCGTAGCTTTAGGAGCTGAAGCTTTCTTT. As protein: CASSVALGAEAFF.

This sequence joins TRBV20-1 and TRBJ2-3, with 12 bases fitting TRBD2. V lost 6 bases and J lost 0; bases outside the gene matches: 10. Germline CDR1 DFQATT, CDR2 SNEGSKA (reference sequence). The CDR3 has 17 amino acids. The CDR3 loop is CSALSLAGGPSTDTQYF. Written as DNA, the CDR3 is TGCAGTGCCCTCTCACTAGCGGGAGGCCCCAGCACAGATACGCAGTATTTT.

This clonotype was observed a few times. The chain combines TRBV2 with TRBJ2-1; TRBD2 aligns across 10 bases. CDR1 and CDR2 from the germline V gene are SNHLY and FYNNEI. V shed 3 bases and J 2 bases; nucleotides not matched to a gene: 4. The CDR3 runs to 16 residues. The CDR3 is CASSEMLAGAYNEQFF. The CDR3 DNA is TGTGCCAGCAGTGAGATGCTAGCGGGAGCCTACAATGAGCAGTTCTTC.

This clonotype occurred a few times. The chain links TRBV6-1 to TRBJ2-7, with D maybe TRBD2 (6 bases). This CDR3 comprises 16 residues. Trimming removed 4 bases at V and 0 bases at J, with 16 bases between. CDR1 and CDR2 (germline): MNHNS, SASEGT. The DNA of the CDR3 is TGTGCCAGCAGTGTAGACGGAGGGACGAGCTCCTACGAGCAGTACTTC. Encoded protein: CASSVDGGTSSYEQYF.

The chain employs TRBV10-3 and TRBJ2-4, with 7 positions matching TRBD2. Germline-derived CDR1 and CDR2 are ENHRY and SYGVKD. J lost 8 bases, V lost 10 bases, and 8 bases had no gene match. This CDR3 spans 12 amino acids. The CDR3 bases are TGTGCCACGGGAGGCCTGGTAGACATTCAGTACTTC. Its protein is CATGGLVDIQYF.

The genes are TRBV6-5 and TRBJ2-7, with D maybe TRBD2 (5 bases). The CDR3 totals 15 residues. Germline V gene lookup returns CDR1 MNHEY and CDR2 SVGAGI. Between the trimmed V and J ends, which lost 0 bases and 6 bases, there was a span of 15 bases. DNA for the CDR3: TGTGCCAGCAGTTACTCGGGCGGAGCCCGGGGCGAGCAGTACTTC. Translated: CASSYSGGARGEQYF.